The T cell receptor beta chain under discussion was sequenced for a study of PD-1 blockade in classical Hodgkin lymphoma. Study results and caveats: Relapsed/refractory patients reportedly had lower baseline diversity than newly diagnosed patients. Complete responders' baseline diversity resembled that of newly diagnosed patients.

Germline V CDR1 and CDR2: SEHNR, FQNEAQ (reference sequence). The CDR3 contains 16 residues. V lost 6 bases to trimming and J lost 5 bases; unmatched junction nucleotides: 11. For this clone: Its matching antigen is unknown.

Using immunoSEQ multiplex PCR, the repertoire was profiled, and TCRdb retains in-frame clones only, with some absent. The sample lists approximately 17,000 clones; about 65% were seen once. The time point denotes: cycle 4 day 1 (C4D1), after 6 weeks of nivolumab. Brentuximab vedotin exposure varied, and every patient relapsed after autologous stem cell transplantation. The TCR originated in a human donor with classical Hodgkin lymphoma. The chain links TRBV7-9 to TRBJ2-1, with 9 nucleotides matching TRBD2. The sequences come from peripheral blood mononuclear cells (PBMCs), collected before the fourth cycle of nivolumab. The CDR3 protein is CASRPLAASGDNEQFF. CDR3 nucleotide sequence: TGTGCCAGCAGACCGCTAGCGGCTAGCGGGGACAATGAGCAGTTCTTC.